One sample yielded the 19 T cell receptor beta chains listed below, sequenced in a study of cytomegalovirus exposure and HLA in healthy donors. PCR amplification relied on 60 Vbeta primers (plus 13 Jbeta primers). TCRdb's copy holds only in-frame clones and misses some; the assay was immunoSEQ multiplex PCR. The sample holds 75,000 or so clones, around 74% seen once. The specimen sequenced was PBMCs. The receptors stem from a woman aged 25 to 45 in good health and CMV-seropositive.

V and J are TRBV6-5 and TRBJ1-4; D is unresolved. Trimming shortened V by 5 bases and J by 7 bases, and 17 bases separated the two germline ends. The CDR3 sequence is 15 residues long. CDR1 and CDR2 (germline): MNHEY, SVGAGI. The CDR3 region is CASSPEGGPREKLFF. The DNA for the CDR3 is TGTGCCAGCAGTCCAGAGGGTGGACCTCGTGAAAAACTGTTTTTT.

The rearrangement joins TRBV6-5 to TRBJ1-3; D is unresolved. The CDR3 runs to 15 residues. Looked up from germline, CDR1 is MNHEY and CDR2 is SVGAGI. V shed 0 bases and J shed 3 bases, with 9 bases lying between them. For the CDR3, the DNA is TGTGCCAGCAGTTACTCAGGAGTAGGTGGAAACACCATATATTTT. Translated: CASSYSGVGGNTIYF.

The chain recombines TRBV2 with TRBJ2-1, with 9 bases matching TRBD2. This CDR3 comprises 17 residues. V trimming: 0 bases; J trimming: 1 base; junction bases outside the gene matches: 4. CDR1 is SNHLY, CDR2 FYNNEI, per germline. The CDR3 sequence is CASSEAYSGSSYNEQFF. CDR3 DNA: TGTGCCAGCAGTGAAGCGTATAGCGGGAGTTCCTACAATGAGCAGTTCTTC.

J is TRBJ1-2 and V is TRBV2; 7 nucleotides agree with TRBD1. With 5 bases clipped from V and 8 bases from J, the junction kept 11 bases outside the gene matches. There are 14 residues in the CDR3. Germline loops: CDR1 SNHLY, CDR2 FYNNEI. The CDR3 DNA reads TGTGCCAGCAGTCCCACAGAGGGGGCAGAGGGCTACACCTTC. Its translation is CASSPTEGAEGYTF. The complete variable domain, with remaining parts taken from reference TRBV2 and TRBJ1-2, reads EPEVTQTPSHQVTQMGQEVILRCVPISNHLYFYWYRQILGQKVEFLVSFYNNEISEKSEIFDDQFSVERPDGSNFTLKIRSTKLEDSAMYFCASSPTEGAEGYTFGSGTRLTVV.

The chain carries TRBV30 and TRBJ2-1; TRBD2 is a possible D gene (5 bases). Between the trimmed V and J ends, which lost 7 bases and 0 bases, there was a span of 16 bases. The length of the CDR3 is 15 residues. The germline CDR1 and CDR2 sequences are GTSNPN and SVGIG (reference sequence). The CDR3 region is CASGSLVGSYNEQFF. The CDR3 DNA reads as TGTGCCTCCGGTTCACTAGTAGGCTCCTACAATGAGCAGTTCTTC.

This clone was counted at least ten times. The rearrangement joins TRBV20-1 to TRBJ2-1; D ambiguous. Trimming shortened V by 3 bases and J by 15 bases, and 6 bases separated the two germline ends. Per the germline V gene, CDR1 is DFQATT and CDR2 is SNEGSKA (reference sequence). This CDR3 contains 8 residues. This chain's CDR3 is CSASTRFF. Here the CDR3 DNA reads TGCAGTGCTAGTACAAGGTTCTTC.

This clone has just a few counts. The V and J genes are TRBV7-9 and TRBJ2-1; 10 nucleotides align to TRBD2. V lost 1 base to trimming and J lost 7 bases; unmatched junction nucleotides: 7. Germline V gene data show CDR1 as SEHNR and CDR2 as FQNEAQ (reference sequence). The CDR3 is made up of 16 amino acids. As DNA, the CDR3 is TGTGCCAGCAGCTTAGGGTCTAGCGGGAGCAGAAATGAGCAGTTCTTC. Translating gives CASSLGSSGSRNEQFF.

The CDR3 DNA follows: TGTGCCAGCAGCCCTCCCAATCAGCCCCAGCATTTT. Translated: CASSPPNQPQHF. The chain has TRBV7-9 and TRBJ1-5; D gene unclear. Trimming removed 5 bases from V and 3 bases from J, with 5 bases in between. The CDR3 covers 12 residues. Germline CDR1 SEHNR, CDR2 FQNEAQ (reference sequence). Looking up the rest from reference TRBV7-9 and TRBJ1-5 gives the full variable domain: DTGVSQNPRHKITKRGQNVTFRCDPISEHNRLYWYRQTLGQGPEFLTYFQNEAQLEKSRLLSDRFSAERPKGSFSTLEIQRTEQGDSAMYLCASSPPNQPQHFGDGTRLSIL.

The chain uses TRBV28 and TRBJ1-5, with a weak D call TRBD1 (5 bases). Trimming shortened V by 4 bases and J by 1 base, and 11 bases separated the two germline ends. The CDR3 spans 15 residues. The V gene's germline CDR1 is MDHEN and CDR2 SYDVKM. The CDR3 DNA follows: TGTGCCAGCAGTTCCCCGAGGACAAGCAATCAGCCCCAGCATTTT. This sequence encodes CASSSPRTSNQPQHF.

This clone was observed a handful of times. The CDR3 is CASSREGEKLFF. The DNA of the CDR3 is TGTGCCAGCAGTCGGGAGGGAGAAAAACTGTTTTTT. The chain carries TRBV6-5 and TRBJ1-4; D not resolved. Germline-derived CDR1 and CDR2 are MNHEY and SVGAGI. V shed 5 bases and J shed 8 bases, with 9 bases lying between them. The CDR3 contains 12 residues.

The V call is TRBV30, the J call TRBJ1-2; weak D call: TRBD1 (5 bases). Germline values: CDR1 GTSNPN, CDR2 SVGIG (reference sequence). This CDR3 is 14 amino acids long. With 4 bases removed from V and 7 bases from J, the gap between germline ends came to 19 bases. This CDR3 is CAWNLRSGAPGYTF. Written as DNA, the CDR3 is TGTGCCTGGAACCTTAGGTCTGGGGCGCCTGGCTACACCTTC.

The chain uses TRBV29-1 and TRBJ2-7, with 7 bases that match TRBD2. With V trimmed by 4 bases and J by 0 bases, 9 bases remained unmatched. Germline V gene data show CDR1 as SQVTM and CDR2 as ANQGSEA. CDR3 size: 15 residues. The CDR3: CSVVNGLADSYEQYF. The CDR3 DNA reads TGCAGCGTTGTGAACGGGCTAGCGGACTCCTACGAGCAGTACTTC.

V and J are TRBV9 and TRBJ2-7; 9 bases match TRBD1. Germline lookup yields CDR1 SGDLS and CDR2 YYNGEE. The ends lost 3 bases at V and 2 bases at J; junction bases unmatched: 6. The length of the CDR3 is 15 residues. CDR3 DNA sequence: TGTGCCAGCAGCGGAGCCGGGACAGGGCCCTACGAGCAGTACTTC. As protein: CASSGAGTGPYEQYF.

The chain uses TRBV6-5 and TRBJ1-2, with D perhaps matching TRBD1 (5 bases). The germline CDR1 and CDR2 sequences are MNHEY and SVGAGI. The CDR3 is 14 amino acids. V was cut by 4 bases and J by 3 bases, with 12 bases left in between. The CDR3 is CASSSSDRYYGYTF. The CDR3 nucleotides read TGTGCCAGCAGTTCCTCCGACAGATACTATGGCTACACCTTC.

This chain joins TRBV5-1 and TRBJ2-5, with TRBD2 identical over 8 bases. The J call may be in error: the DNA end matches TRBJ2-7 better. This CDR3 has 16 residues. Germline V CDR1 and CDR2: SGHRS, YFSETQ. The CDR3: CASSLRDSGIVYEQYF. The CDR3 nucleotides read TGCGCCAGCAGCCTCAGGGATAGCGGGATAGTCTACGAGCAGTACTTC.

The V gene is TRBV4-1, the J gene TRBJ2-7; 11 bases map to TRBD2. The junction had 8 bases not matched to a gene; V was cut back by 3 bases and J by 7 bases. The CDR3 is 15 amino acids. In germline, CDR1 is MGHRA, CDR2 YSYEKL. The CDR3 nucleotides read TGCGCCAGCAGCCAGGGTAGCGGGAGGGCCGGGGAGCAGTACTTC. The encoded protein is CASSQGSGRAGEQYF.

V usage is TRBV11-3 and J usage is TRBJ2-3, with D tentatively TRBD2 (5 bases). The CDR3 is 15 amino acids. Per germline, CDR1 SGHNT and CDR2 YENEEA. The ends were cut back, 2 bases at V and 2 bases at J, with 11 bases in the middle. CDR3 sequence (DNA): TGTGCCAGCAGCTTATCACCAGGACTCACAGATACGCAGTATTTT. This sequence encodes CASSLSPGLTDTQYF.

V and J are TRBV12-5 and TRBJ1-5; weak D call: TRBD1 (6 bases). Germline-derived CDR1 and CDR2 are LGHNT and FRNRAP. The CDR3 is made up of 13 amino acids. V dropped 5 bases and J dropped 5 bases, with 10 bases sitting between them. The CDR3 DNA sequence: TGTGCTAGTGGTACAGGGCCCTATCAGCCCCAGCATTTT. Translation gives CASGTGPYQPQHF. The full variable domain, rest sourced from reference TRBV12-5 and TRBJ1-5, is DARVTQTPRHKVTEMGQEVTMRCQPILGHNTVFWYRQTMMQGLELLAYFRNRAPLDDSGMPKDRFSAEMPDATLATLKIQPSEPRDSAVYFCASGTGPYQPQHFGDGTRLSIL.

J is TRBJ1-1 and V is TRBV5-1; 7 bases fit TRBD1. V trimming: 2 bases; J trimming: 5 bases; junction bases outside the gene matches: 9. Per germline, CDR1 SGHRS and CDR2 YFSETQ. This CDR3 is 15 amino acids long. The CDR3 sequence: CASSFEGAQYTEAFF. CDR3 DNA: TGCGCCAGCAGCTTCGAGGGGGCGCAGTATACTGAAGCTTTCTTT.